A selection of T cell receptor beta chains follows, all from one sample in a study of control samples from healthy donors and cancer patients. This table comes from immunoSEQ multiplex PCR, and its TCRdb copy is limited to in-frame clones, with some not included. This table holds 50,000 to 55,000 clones, roughly nine tenths found once. The sample consisted of PBMCs. These receptors were collected from a man between 35 and 55 years old with colorectal cancer. CDR3s include the opening cysteine and the closing phenylalanine or tryptophan. Fields, in order: V gene, J gene, CDR3 protein.

v_call: TRBV4-2
j_call: TRBJ2-5
cdr3_aa: CASSQGYGKETQYF

v_call: TRBV7-2
j_call: TRBJ1-2
cdr3_aa: CASSLGNRGYGYTF

v_call: TRBV6-2/TRBV6-3
j_call: TRBJ1-5
cdr3_aa: CASSTRGPQHF

v_call: TRBV10-1
j_call: TRBJ2-1
cdr3_aa: CASSDTGTFNEQFF

v_call: TRBV29-1
j_call: TRBJ1-1
cdr3_aa: CSVRDSGAEAFF

v_call: TRBV24-1
j_call: TRBJ1-5
cdr3_aa: CATSDTGQGASNQPQHF

v_call: TRBV6-2/TRBV6-3
j_call: TRBJ2-7
cdr3_aa: CASSWLAGKSSYEQYF

v_call: TRBV19
j_call: TRBJ2-5
cdr3_aa: CASSIGTRETQYF

v_call: TRBV11-3
j_call: TRBJ2-3
cdr3_aa: CASSLRLAGALNTQYF

v_call: TRBV19
j_call: TRBJ2-5
cdr3_aa: CASSGAGRETQYF

v_call: TRBV5-5
j_call: TRBJ1-1
cdr3_aa: CASSPHGQVNTEAFF

v_call: TRBV10-3
j_call: TRBJ1-2
cdr3_aa: CAISGTGGVYGYTF

v_call: TRBV11-3
j_call: TRBJ1-5
cdr3_aa: CASSLGEGPYSNQPQHF

v_call: TRBV6-5
j_call: TRBJ2-7
cdr3_aa: CASSSIAGETDEQYF

v_call: TRBV7-2
j_call: TRBJ1-5
cdr3_aa: CASSLVPGAHRQPQHF

v_call: TRBV5-4
j_call: TRBJ2-3
cdr3_aa: CASSVGQGGTDTQYF

v_call: TRBV11-2
j_call: TRBJ2-1
cdr3_aa: CASGLSGSFNEQFF

v_call: TRBV10-2
j_call: TRBJ1-4
cdr3_aa: CASSPSGQGGEKLFF

v_call: TRBV6-2/TRBV6-3
j_call: TRBJ1-1
cdr3_aa: CASSSHRGRIRQNTEAFF

v_call: TRBV3-1/TRBV3-2
j_call: TRBJ1-5
cdr3_aa: CASSQGGQGASGNQPQHF

v_call: TRBV19
j_call: TRBJ1-1
cdr3_aa: CASSMGAGTEAFF

v_call: TRBV29-1
j_call: TRBJ2-3
cdr3_aa: CSVEARRPDTQYF

v_call: TRBV4-1
j_call: TRBJ1-3
cdr3_aa: CASSHENPGPGNTIYF

v_call: TRBV5-6
j_call: TRBJ1-5
cdr3_aa: CASSLGGYQPQHF

v_call: TRBV2
j_call: TRBJ1-1
cdr3_aa: CASSEQGMNTEAFF

v_call: TRBV3-1/TRBV3-2
j_call: TRBJ2-1
cdr3_aa: CASSPPGGDPYNEQFF

v_call: TRBV27
j_call: TRBJ1-4
cdr3_aa: CASRPGPTRSNEKLFF

v_call: TRBV24-1
j_call: TRBJ2-3
cdr3_aa: CATSDLSGSTDTQYF

v_call: TRBV24-1
j_call: TRBJ2-7
cdr3_aa: CATSDRLATEQYF

v_call: TRBV5-1
j_call: TRBJ2-3
cdr3_aa: CASSSTSGRGDTQYF

v_call: TRBV18
j_call: TRBJ2-1
cdr3_aa: CASSPFAGLAEGYNEQFF

v_call: TRBV30
j_call: TRBJ2-7
cdr3_aa: CAWSVSSYEQYF

v_call: TRBV6-2/TRBV6-3
j_call: TRBJ1-5
cdr3_aa: CASSFPGTNSNQPQHF

v_call: TRBV10-3
j_call: TRBJ1-5
cdr3_aa: CAISSNIDQPQHF

v_call: TRBV30
j_call: TRBJ2-2
cdr3_aa: CAWNRGAGELFF

v_call: TRBV27
j_call: TRBJ2-5
cdr3_aa: CASSRQGPETQYF

v_call: TRBV27
j_call: TRBJ2-7
cdr3_aa: CASRGGLGFPAGSYEQYF

v_call: TRBV7-3
j_call: TRBJ2-1
cdr3_aa: CASAESSRTNNEQFF